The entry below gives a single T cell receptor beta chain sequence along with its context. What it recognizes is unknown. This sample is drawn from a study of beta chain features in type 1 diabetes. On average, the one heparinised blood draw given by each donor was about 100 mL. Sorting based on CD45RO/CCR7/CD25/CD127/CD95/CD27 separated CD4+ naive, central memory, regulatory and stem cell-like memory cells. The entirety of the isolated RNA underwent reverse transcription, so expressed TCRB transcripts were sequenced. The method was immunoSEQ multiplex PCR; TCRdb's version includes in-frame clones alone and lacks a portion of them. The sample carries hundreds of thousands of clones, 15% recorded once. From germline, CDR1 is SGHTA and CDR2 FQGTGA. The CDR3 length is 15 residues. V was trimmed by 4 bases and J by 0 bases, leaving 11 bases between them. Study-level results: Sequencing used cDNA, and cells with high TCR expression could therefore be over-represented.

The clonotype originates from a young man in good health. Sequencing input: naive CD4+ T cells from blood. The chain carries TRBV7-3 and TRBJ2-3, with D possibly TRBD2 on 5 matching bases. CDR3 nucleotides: TGTGCCAGCAGCTCAAACGGGATTAGCACAGATACGCAGTATTTT. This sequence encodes CASSSNGISTDTQYF.